The 7 T cell receptor beta chains below were found in one sample sequenced in a study of cytomegalovirus exposure and HLA in healthy donors. Primers for the PCR totalled 60 Vbeta and 13 Jbeta. Sequenced by immunoSEQ multiplex PCR; TCRdb stores in-frame clones only, minus some. The sample holds roughly 98,000 clones, around 74% seen once. Sample: PBMCs. These receptors originate from a female donor in good health and CMV-seropositive.

The CDR3 bases are TGTGCCAGCAGTTTATCGGGGGGTATCACTGAAGCTTTCTTT. It yields the protein CASSLSGGITEAFF. The chain couples TRBV27 to TRBJ1-1; a possible D gene is TRBD1 (5 bases). Germline CDR1 MNHEY, CDR2 SMNVEV (reference sequence). There are 14 residues in the CDR3. V lost 0 bases to trimming and J lost 4 bases, with 9 bases between them.

The sample holds a few counts of this clone. The V gene is TRBV6-5, the J gene TRBJ1-4; D is ambiguous. CDR3 length equals 15 residues. Trimming shortened V by 3 bases and J by 5 bases, and 13 bases separated the two germline ends. CDR1 and CDR2 from the germline V gene are MNHEY and SVGAGI. CDR3 DNA sequence: TGTGCCAGCAGTTATTTGGCGAGCAGGAATGAAAAACTGTTTTTT. It encodes CASSYLASRNEKLFF.

The chain carries TRBV6-4 and TRBJ2-1; a weak D match, TRBD2 (6 bases). The germline V gene encodes CDR1 MRHNA and CDR2 SNTAGT. The CDR3 runs 13 residues. Deletions cut 7 bases from V and 5 bases from J, with 12 bases between. DNA for the CDR3: TGTGCCAGCACGAAGCGGGTGGACAATGAGCAGTTCTTC. This translates into CASTKRVDNEQFF.

The V gene is TRBV7-8, the J gene TRBJ2-3; perhaps TRBD1 as D (6 bases). Germline V lookup: CDR1 SGHVS, CDR2 FQNEAQ. Trimming removed 6 bases from V and 0 bases from J, with 13 bases in between. This CDR3 has 15 residues. In nucleotides, the CDR3 is TGTGCCAGCAGTGCCTGGACAGCTAGCACAGATACGCAGTATTTT. Amino acid sequence: CASSAWTASTDTQYF. Combining the CDR3 with reference TRBV7-8 and TRBJ2-3 gives the whole variable domain GAGVSQSPRYKVAKRGQDVALRCDPISGHVSLFWYQQALGQGPEFLTYFQNEAQLDKSGLPSDRFFAERPEGSVSTLKIQRTQQEDSAVYLCASSAWTASTDTQYFGPGTRLTVL.

This clone came up a few times. The chain joins TRBV7-2 to TRBJ1-1, with D perhaps TRBD1 (6 bases). The germline V and J ends were trimmed by 1 base and 1 base, with 7 bases remaining between them. The CDR3 loop spans 14 amino acids. CDR1 and CDR2 (germline): SGHTA, FQGNSA. CDR3 DNA sequence: TGTGCCAGCAGCTTAGAGGGGGAGAACACTGAAGCTTTCTTT. Translation gives CASSLEGENTEAFF.

The genes are TRBV5-1 and TRBJ2-7, with 10 bases identical to TRBD1. V shed 4 bases and J 4 bases; nucleotides not matched to a gene: 11. This CDR3 is built from 16 residues. The germline V gene has CDR1 SGHRS and CDR2 YFSETQ. The DNA for the CDR3 is TGCGCCAGCAGCCCTGGCGTGGGACAGGGGATATACGAGCAGTACTTC. This codes for CASSPGVGQGIYEQYF.

This chain joins TRBV27 and TRBJ2-3; 7 bases align to TRBD1. V dropped 8 bases and J dropped 0; count of bases not matched to a gene: 2. Per germline, CDR1 MNHEY and CDR2 SMNVEV (reference sequence). The length of the CDR3 is 13 residues. In nucleotides, the CDR3 is TGTGCCAGCGGGACAGAAAGCACAGATACGCAGTATTTT. Its protein product is CASGTESTDTQYF.